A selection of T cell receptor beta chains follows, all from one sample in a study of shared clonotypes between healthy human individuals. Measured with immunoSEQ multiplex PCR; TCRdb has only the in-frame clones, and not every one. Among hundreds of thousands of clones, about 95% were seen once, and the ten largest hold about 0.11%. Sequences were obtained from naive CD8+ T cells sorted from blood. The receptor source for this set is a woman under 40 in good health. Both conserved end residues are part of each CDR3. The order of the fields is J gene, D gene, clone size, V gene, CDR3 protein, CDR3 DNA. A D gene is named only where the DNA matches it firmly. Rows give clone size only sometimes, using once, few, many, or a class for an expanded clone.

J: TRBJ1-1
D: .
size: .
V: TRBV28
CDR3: CASSFERGNTEAFF
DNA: TGTGCCAGCAGTTTCGAACGGGGGAACACTGAAGCTTTCTTT

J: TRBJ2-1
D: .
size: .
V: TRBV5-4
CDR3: CASSNPDESSYNEQFF
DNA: TGTGCCAGCAGCAACCCGGACGAAAGCTCCTACAATGAGCAGTTCTTC

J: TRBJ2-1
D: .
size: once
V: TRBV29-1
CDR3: CSVLQGPSSYNEQFF
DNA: TGCAGCGTTCTACAGGGCCCTAGCTCCTACAATGAGCAGTTCTTC

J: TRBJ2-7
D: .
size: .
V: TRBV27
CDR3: CASSSGTVYEQYF
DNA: TGTGCCAGCAGTTCGGGGACCGTCTACGAGCAGTACTTC

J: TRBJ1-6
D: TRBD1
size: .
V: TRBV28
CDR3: CASRATGVSPLHF
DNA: TGTGCCAGCAGGGCGACAGGGGTTTCACCCCTCCACTTT

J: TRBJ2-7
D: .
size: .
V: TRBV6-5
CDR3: CASSYSGETYEQYF
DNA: TGTGCCAGCAGTTACTCGGGGGAGACCTACGAGCAGTACTTC

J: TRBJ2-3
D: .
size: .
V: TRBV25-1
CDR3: CASSGTDTDTQYF
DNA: TGTGCCAGCAGTGGGACAGACACAGATACGCAGTATTTT

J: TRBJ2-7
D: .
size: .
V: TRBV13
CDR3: CASSFFETRFYEQYF
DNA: TGTGCCAGCAGCTTCTTCGAGACTAGGTTTTACGAGCAGTACTTC

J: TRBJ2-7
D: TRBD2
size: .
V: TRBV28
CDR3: CASTKGLAGSYEQYF
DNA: TGTGCCAGCACTAAGGGACTAGCGGGCTCCTACGAGCAGTACTTC

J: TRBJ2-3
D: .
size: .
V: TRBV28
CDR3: CASGSLMGDSTDTQYF
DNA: TGTGCCAGCGGGTCTTTGATGGGAGATAGCACAGATACGCAGTATTTT

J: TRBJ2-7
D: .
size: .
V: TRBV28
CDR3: CASSLVALGLGYYEQYF
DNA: TGTGCCAGCAGCTTAGTGGCCCTTGGACTCGGATACTACGAGCAGTACTTC

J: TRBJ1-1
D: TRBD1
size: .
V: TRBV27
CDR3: CASSFNRGSDTEAFF
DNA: TGTGCCAGCAGTTTTAACAGGGGAAGTGACACTGAAGCTTTCTTT

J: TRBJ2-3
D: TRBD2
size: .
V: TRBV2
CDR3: CASSEQAGASTDTQYF
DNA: TGTGCCAGCAGTGAACAAGCGGGGGCTAGCACAGATACGCAGTATTTT

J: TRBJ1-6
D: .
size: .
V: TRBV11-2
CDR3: CASSLGFTSPLHF
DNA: TGTGCCAGCAGCTTAGGGTTCACTTCACCCCTCCACTTT

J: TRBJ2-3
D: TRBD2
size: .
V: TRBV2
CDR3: CASSDFWASGRGSTDTQYF
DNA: TGTGCCAGCAGTGATTTTTGGGCTAGCGGGAGAGGGAGCACAGATACGCAGTATTTT

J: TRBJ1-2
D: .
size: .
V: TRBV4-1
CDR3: CASSREQAWLNYGYTF
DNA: TGCGCCAGCAGCCGGGAACAGGCTTGGCTTAACTATGGCTACACCTTC

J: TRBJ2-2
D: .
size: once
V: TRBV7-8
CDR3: CASRTGEGELFF
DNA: TGTGCCAGCAGGACTGGGGAGGGGGAGCTGTTTTTT